Shown below are 9 T cell receptor beta chains from a single sample sequenced in a study of T-cell reconstitution after alpha-beta-depleted transplantation in children. Preparing the TCRbeta library involved the use of unique molecular identifiers. TCRdb re-called the PCR reads with MiXCR, one entry per CDR3 protein. The repertoire holds 200,000 to 250,000 distinct CDR3 sequences, with under 13% as singletons. This specimen was PBMCs, taken before TCRalphabeta/CD19-depleted stem cell transplant. Receptor source: a child younger than two with acute myeloid leukemia, due to receive a stem cell transplant.

In this sample, this clonotype turned up many times. V is TRBV4-1 and J is TRBJ2-3; 8 bases match TRBD1. The trim removed 0 bases at V and 6 bases at J, leaving 11 bases unmatched. Germline V CDR1 and CDR2: MGHRA, YSYEKL. The CDR3 runs 17 residues. The CDR3 loop reads CASSQEIQGARTDTQYF. As DNA, the CDR3 is TGCGCCAGCAGCCAAGAAATCCAGGGGGCGAGGACGGATACGCAGTATTTT.

This clonotype was counted between two and nine times. The rearrangement uses TRBV6-5 and TRBJ1-4, with D uncertain. The CDR3 contains 13 residues. Germline CDR1 is MNHEY and CDR2 is SVGAGI. The ends were cut back, 8 bases at V and 8 bases at J, with 15 bases in the middle. The CDR3 DNA is TGTGCCAGCCGAAACATGGGTAGGGAAAAACTGTTTTTT. Encoded protein: CASRNMGREKLFF.

This clonotype was seen ten or more times. This chain uses TRBV10-3 with TRBJ1-1, with D unresolved. Germline loops: CDR1 ENHRY, CDR2 SYGVKD. The V end lost 6 bases, the J end lost 0 bases, and 8 bases lay between the germline ends. The CDR3 loop spans 13 amino acids. CDR3 in amino acids: CAISLQVNTEAFF. DNA for the CDR3: TGTGCCATCAGCCTACAAGTGAACACTGAAGCTTTCTTT.

The CDR3 DNA is TGCAGCGTCAGACTCGGGTCTACTAATGAAAAACTGTTTTTT. The encoded protein is CSVRLGSTNEKLFF. The chain combines TRBV29-1 with TRBJ1-4; D is unresolved. The CDR3 is 14 residues long. V lost 6 bases and J 2 bases, leaving 13 bases between the germline ends. Germline V lookup: CDR1 SQVTM, CDR2 ANQGSEA.

This clonotype was counted many times. This chain links TRBV6-5 with TRBJ1-2, with a weak D call TRBD1 (5 bases). The germline gives CDR1 MNHEY, CDR2 SVGAGI. V shed 0 bases and J shed 2 bases, with 10 bases lying between them. The CDR3 has 15 amino acids. The DNA of the CDR3 is TGTGCCAGCAGTTACTCTCTCACAGGAAACTATGGCTACACCTTC. Its translation: CASSYSLTGNYGYTF.

This clonotype was observed many times. The chain combines TRBV5-1 with TRBJ2-7; D unclear. Germline-derived CDR1 and CDR2 are SGHRS and YFSETQ. Trimming removed 4 bases at V and 3 bases at J, with 17 bases between. This CDR3 spans 15 amino acids. CDR3 loop: CASSGWTPTSYEQYF. The CDR3 DNA follows: TGCGCCAGCAGCGGATGGACGCCCACAAGCTACGAGCAGTACTTC.

The rearrangement links TRBV5-1 to TRBJ2-2; 7 bases map to TRBD1. The CDR3 is 15 residues long. The germline CDR1 and CDR2 sequences are SGHRS and YFSETQ. Germline trimming cut 4 bases from V and 7 bases from J; bases unmatched to any gene: 10. The CDR3 DNA reads TGCGCCAGCAGCAGAACAGGGGAAATCGTCGGGGAGCTGTTTTTT. Amino acids: CASSRTGEIVGELFF.

The table lists this clonotype with many counts. The CDR3 sequence: CASKAGASGRLGYNEQFF. The CDR3 nucleotides read TGTGCCAGCAAGGCGGGGGCTAGCGGGAGGCTAGGCTACAATGAGCAGTTCTTC. This rearrangement joins TRBV6-1 to TRBJ2-1; 11 bases match TRBD2. CDR3 length: 18 amino acids. The V gene end was trimmed by 7 bases and the J gene end by 3 bases; junction bases not matched to a gene: 14. The V gene's germline CDR1 is MNHNS and CDR2 SASEGT.

In its sample, this clonotype was seen many times. V is TRBV5-1 and J is TRBJ1-6; a weak D match, TRBD1 (6 bases). Per the germline V gene, CDR1 is SGHRS and CDR2 is YFSETQ. The CDR3 loop spans 15 amino acids. Trimming removed 0 bases at V and 9 bases at J, with 13 bases between. The CDR3 DNA reads as TGCGCCAGCAGCTTGGCCGGGGGGGGCTCTTCACCCCTCCACTTT. This codes for CASSLAGGGSSPLHF.